The 21 T cell receptor beta chains presented below share a single source sample, sequenced in a study of cytomegalovirus exposure and HLA in healthy donors. The PCR had 60 Vbeta and 13 Jbeta primers. The table came from immunoSEQ multiplex PCR; TCRdb's copy has only in-frame clones and leaves some out. The sample lists roughly 100,000 clones; 75% were seen once. Source material: PBMCs. The receptor source for this set is a male donor in good health and CMV-seropositive.

The V call is TRBV25-1, the J call TRBJ2-1; 9 bases align to TRBD2. Looked up from germline, CDR1 is MGHDK and CDR2 is SYGVNS. The ends lost 2 bases at V and 7 bases at J; junction bases unmatched: 6. The CDR3 has 15 residues. CDR3 DNA: TGTGCCAGCAGTGAAGTAGCGGGGGACTGGAATGAGCAGTTCTTC. Its translation is CASSEVAGDWNEQFF.

The chain couples TRBV2 to TRBJ2-7, with D perhaps matching TRBD1 (5 bases). The V end was cut by 5 bases, the J end by 1 base, with 9 bases between. Germline V gene lookup returns CDR1 SNHLY and CDR2 FYNNEI. CDR3 length: 13 residues. CDR3 nucleotide sequence: TGTGCCAGCAGTATGACAGTTTCCTACGAGCAGTACTTC. Translated: CASSMTVSYEQYF.

The chain has TRBV30 and TRBJ2-1; TRBD2 matches 7 bases. This CDR3 contains 17 residues. From germline, CDR1 is GTSNPN and CDR2 SVGIG (reference sequence). Trimming at V came to 2 bases and at J to 4 bases, leaving 14 bases not matched to a gene. The CDR3: CAWSSLGERGAYNEQFF. CDR3 DNA: TGTGCCTGGAGTTCTCTGGGGGAGCGGGGAGCATACAATGAGCAGTTCTTC.

The CDR3 region has the DNA TGCAGCGCGAACGACAGGGGGCTTGCCGGGGAGCTGTTTTTT. This codes for CSANDRGLAGELFF. V and J are TRBV29-1 and TRBJ2-2, with 10 bases matching TRBD1. The CDR3 has 14 residues. With V trimmed by 7 bases and J by 6 bases, 8 bases remained unmatched. The germline V gene has CDR1 SQVTM and CDR2 ANQGSEA.

Only a few counts were recorded for this clone. The chain is built from TRBV7-3 and TRBJ2-2, with D possibly TRBD1 on 6 matching bases. V was clipped by 4 bases and J by 0 bases, with 12 bases between them. The CDR3 is 16 amino acids. Per the germline V gene, CDR1 is SGHTA and CDR2 is FQGTGA. The CDR3 sequence is CASSSRTASNTGELFF. The DNA for the CDR3 is TGTGCCAGCAGCTCAAGGACAGCATCGAACACCGGGGAGCTGTTTTTT.

The chain is built from TRBV7-9 and TRBJ2-2; the match to TRBD2 covers 9 bases. From germline, CDR1 is SEHNR and CDR2 FQNEAQ (reference sequence). Unmatched junction bases numbered 13, after V lost 5 bases and J lost 6 bases. This CDR3 is 17 amino acids long. The CDR3 DNA sequence: TGTGCCAGCAGCGAATCTAGCGGGGTAGGATTTGCCGGGGAGCTGTTTTTT. Amino acids: CASSESSGVGFAGELFF.

The rearrangement joins TRBV9 to TRBJ2-1, with a weak D call TRBD2 (6 bases). The V end was cut by 4 bases, the J end by 0 bases, with 11 bases between. This CDR3 has 15 amino acids. From germline, CDR1 is SGDLS and CDR2 YYNGEE. In DNA, the CDR3 is TGTGCCAGCAGCTTGAGTAGCGGCTCCTACAATGAGCAGTTCTTC. Translation gives CASSLSSGSYNEQFF.

The chain is built from TRBV29-1 and TRBJ2-5, with D possibly TRBD2 on 5 matching bases. Germline CDR1 is SQVTM and CDR2 is ANQGSEA. Trimming removed 6 bases from V and 0 bases from J, with 17 bases in between. There are 15 residues in the CDR3. The chain's CDR3 is CSVDLDSEYQETQYF. CDR3 in DNA: TGCAGCGTGGACCTTGATAGCGAGTACCAAGAGACCCAGTACTTC.

V usage is TRBV6-1 and J usage is TRBJ2-2, with D tentatively TRBD2 (6 bases). CDR3 length: 14 amino acids. Germline V CDR1 and CDR2: MNHNS, SASEGT. The V end was cut by 4 bases, the J end by 3 bases, with 9 bases between. The CDR3 DNA reads TGTGCCAGCAGTGTGGGGGGTTACACCGGGGAGCTGTTTTTT. Translating it yields CASSVGGYTGELFF.

This rearrangement joins TRBV7-7 to TRBJ2-2, with D possibly TRBD1 on 5 matching bases. This CDR3 spans 14 amino acids. CDR1 is SSHAT and CDR2 is FNYEAQ in the germline V gene (reference sequence). Here the CDR3 reads CATTEGWGTGELFF. The CDR3 DNA reads as TGTGCTACGACAGAAGGGTGGGGCACCGGGGAGCTGTTTTTT.

The chain carries TRBV11-2 and TRBJ1-1, with 9 bases fitting TRBD1. The V gene end was trimmed by 5 bases and the J gene end by 5 bases; junction bases not matched to a gene: 9. This CDR3 is built from 15 residues. The germline gives CDR1 SGHAT, CDR2 FQNNGV. CDR3 sequence (DNA): TGTGCCAGCAGCCCCACGTTGGACAGGGGAACTGAAGCTTTCTTT. This encodes CASSPTLDRGTEAFF.

The chain is built from TRBV19 and TRBJ1-1; 9 bases align to TRBD1. The CDR3 loop spans 15 amino acids. Germline-derived CDR1 and CDR2 are LNHDA and SQIVND (reference sequence). V lost 6 bases to trimming and J lost 1 base; unmatched junction nucleotides: 6. The CDR3 DNA follows: TGTGCCAGTAGCCTCACGGGACAGGGGAACACTGAAGCTTTCTTT. Translation: CASSLTGQGNTEAFF.

The J gene is TRBJ1-1, the V gene TRBV6-1; 7 nucleotides align to TRBD1. Germline V lookup: CDR1 MNHNS, CDR2 SASEGT. CDR3 length: 14 amino acids. Trimming removed 10 bases from V and 4 bases from J; junction bases left unmatched: 12. This CDR3 reads CATDETGIGTEAFF. The CDR3 DNA follows: TGTGCCACCGACGAGACAGGGATAGGCACTGAAGCTTTCTTT.

The chain uses TRBV25-1 and TRBJ2-7; D might be TRBD1 (6 bases). V was clipped by 4 bases and J by 7 bases, with 11 bases between them. The CDR3 has 12 amino acids. Germline CDR1 is MGHDK and CDR2 is SYGVNS. DNA of the CDR3: TGTGCCAGCAGTGCAGGGGTTTGGGAGCAGTACTTC. Translated: CASSAGVWEQYF.

CDR3 amino acids: CATTGTGDKDYGYTF. CDR3 nucleotides: TGTGCCACAACCGGGACAGGGGACAAGGACTATGGCTACACCTTC. The chain recombines TRBV2 with TRBJ1-2; 10 bases line up with TRBD1. Germline CDR1 and CDR2: SNHLY and FYNNEI. This CDR3 spans 15 amino acids. Trimming took 10 bases from V and 3 from J; bases not matched to a gene: 11.

This sequence joins TRBV5-1 and TRBJ2-2; 13 positions match TRBD2. V was clipped by 4 bases and J by 1 base; unmatched bases: 4. The CDR3 runs to 17 residues. The germline V gene has CDR1 SGHRS and CDR2 YFSETQ. This CDR3 is CASSAGLAGENTGELFF. The CDR3 DNA sequence: TGCGCCAGCAGCGCCGGACTAGCGGGAGAGAACACCGGGGAGCTGTTTTTT.

The chain links TRBV28 to TRBJ2-5; 10 bases line up with TRBD1. The germline CDR1 and CDR2 sequences are MDHEN and SYDVKM. V shed 6 bases and J 2 bases; nucleotides not matched to a gene: 6. This CDR3 comprises 15 residues. CDR3 residues: CASSGTGVGQETQYF. CDR3 nucleotide sequence: TGTGCCAGCAGCGGGACAGGGGTCGGGCAAGAGACCCAGTACTTC. The full variable domain, with the rest looked up from reference TRBV28 and TRBJ2-5, is DVKVTQSSRYLVKRTGEKVFLECVQDMDHENMFWYRQDPGLGLRLIYFSYDVKMKEKGDIPEGYSVSREKKERFSLILESASTNQTSMYLCASSGTGVGQETQYFGPGTRLLVL.

V is TRBV7-3 and J is TRBJ2-1; 10 bases fit TRBD1. J gave up 6 bases and V 5 bases, and 4 bases lay outside the gene matches. The CDR3 runs to 14 residues. Germline values: CDR1 SGHTA, CDR2 FQGTGA. In nucleotides, the CDR3 is TGTGCCAGCAGCAAGGGACAGGGGCCCAATGAGCAGTTCTTC. Translation gives CASSKGQGPNEQFF.

CDR3 DNA: TGTGCCAGCAGTTTATTTGGCCAGGGCCGCTCTGGGGCCAACGTCCTGACTTTC. This codes for CASSLFGQGRSGANVLTF. The gene calls are TRBV27 and TRBJ2-6; D is perhaps TRBD1 (5 bases). Germline V gives CDR1 MNHEY, CDR2 SMNVEV (reference sequence). The CDR3 consists of 18 residues. V gave up 1 base and J gave up 0 bases, with 13 bases separating them.

V and J are TRBV9 and TRBJ1-2; TRBD1 matches 12 bases. The germline V gene encodes CDR1 SGDLS and CDR2 YYNGEE. This CDR3 is 17 amino acids long. V lost 4 bases, J lost 4 bases, and 11 bases stayed unmatched. The chain's CDR3 is CASSTLGQGARGYGYTF. CDR3 coding DNA: TGTGCCAGCAGCACCTTGGGACAGGGGGCTCGTGGCTATGGCTACACCTTC.

This clone was detected only a few times. The chain has TRBV6-5 and TRBJ2-7; TRBD1 matches at 10 bases. Losses at the gene ends were 6 bases for V and 5 bases for J; bases not matched to a gene: 7. Germline V CDR1 and CDR2: MNHEY, SVGAGI. CDR3 length: 14 amino acids. The CDR3 is CASSATGGEHEQYF. The CDR3 DNA reads as TGTGCCAGCAGCGCGACAGGGGGCGAACACGAGCAGTACTTC.